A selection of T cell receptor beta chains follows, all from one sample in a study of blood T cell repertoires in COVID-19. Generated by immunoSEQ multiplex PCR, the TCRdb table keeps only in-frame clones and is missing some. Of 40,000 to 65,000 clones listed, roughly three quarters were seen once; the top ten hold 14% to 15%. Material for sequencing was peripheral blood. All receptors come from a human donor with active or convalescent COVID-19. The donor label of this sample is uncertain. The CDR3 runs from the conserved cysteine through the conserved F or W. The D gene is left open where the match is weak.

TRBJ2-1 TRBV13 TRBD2 CASSYGLAGGRSKFF
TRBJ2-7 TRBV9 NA CASSTPHTGGGFPEQYF
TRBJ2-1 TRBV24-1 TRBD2 CATSDQGLAYNEQFF
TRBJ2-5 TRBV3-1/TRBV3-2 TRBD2 CASSQVATSGTYQETQYF
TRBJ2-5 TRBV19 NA CASSVESQETQYF
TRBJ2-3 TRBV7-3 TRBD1 CASSSQGSSTDTQYF
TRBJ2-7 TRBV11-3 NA CASSLQATTHEQYF
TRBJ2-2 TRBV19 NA CASSTVGNTGELFF
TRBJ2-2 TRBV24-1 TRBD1 CATSDLQQGVHTGELFF
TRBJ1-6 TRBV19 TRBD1 CASTLSLPGTANSPLHF
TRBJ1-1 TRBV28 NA CASSSIDTEAFF
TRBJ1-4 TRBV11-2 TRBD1 CASSPGQGNRKLFF
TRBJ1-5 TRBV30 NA CAWSGDINQPQHF
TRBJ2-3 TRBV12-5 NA CASGLTSRTQYF
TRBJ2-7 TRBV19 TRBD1 CASSIQDRGRNEQYF
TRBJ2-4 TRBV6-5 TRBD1 CASSYKADRVNIQYF
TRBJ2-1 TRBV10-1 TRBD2 CASSEAPSGNNEQFF
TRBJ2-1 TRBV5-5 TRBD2 CASTRGLAGGGGPYNEQFF
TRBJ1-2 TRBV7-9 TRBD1 CASSASQGVLGYTF
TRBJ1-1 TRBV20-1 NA CSASGGGLDTEAFF
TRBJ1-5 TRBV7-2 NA CASSPGGGAGNQPQHF
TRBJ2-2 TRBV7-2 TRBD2 CASSLAGGLALNTGELFF
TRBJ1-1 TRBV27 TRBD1 CASSPDRGRLHTEAFF
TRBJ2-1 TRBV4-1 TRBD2 CASSQPKGLAGRGNEQFF
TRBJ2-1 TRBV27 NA CASSSGRWHNEQFF
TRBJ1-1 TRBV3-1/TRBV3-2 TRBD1 CASSRTGMNTEAFF
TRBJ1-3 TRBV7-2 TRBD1 CASSSPTTGRNTIYF
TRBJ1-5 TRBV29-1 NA CSVETQDNQPQHF
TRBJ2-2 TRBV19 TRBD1 CASNRGRAGELFF
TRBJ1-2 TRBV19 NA CASSQQGNYGYTF
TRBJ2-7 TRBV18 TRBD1 CASSPRTGADEQYF
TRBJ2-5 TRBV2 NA CASSEIRTVRGETQYF
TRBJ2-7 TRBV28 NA CASSFPPSYEQYF
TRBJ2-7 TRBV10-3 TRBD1 CAISKQAGTGGGEQYF
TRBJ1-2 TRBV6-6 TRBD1 CASSQRQGDYGYTF
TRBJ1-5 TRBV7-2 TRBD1 CASSVLGTGGHQPQHF
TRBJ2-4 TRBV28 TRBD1 CASSRDRAGKNIQYF
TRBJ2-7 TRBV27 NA CASRKGGQGGGEQYF
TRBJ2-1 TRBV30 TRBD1 CAFDRGRNNEQFF
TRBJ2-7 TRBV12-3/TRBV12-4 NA CASGGTGAFEQYF
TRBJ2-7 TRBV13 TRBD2 CASSSGTSATYEQYF
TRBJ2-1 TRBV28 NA CASSLSLNEQFF
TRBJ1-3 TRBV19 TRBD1 CASSIDRGNGNTIYF
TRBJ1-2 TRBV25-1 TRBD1 CAATPGTGGGYTF